One sample yielded the 8 T cell receptor beta chains listed below, sequenced in a study of CD8 T cells in ankylosing spondylitis. Study findings and constraints: Apparently characteristic of ankylosing spondylitis blood was a TCR beta motif (roughly eight highly homologous variants).

No antigen has been identified for these receptors. Each CDR3 protein gets one entry after TCRdb re-called the 5' RACE reads with MiXCR. Among around 480,000 distinct CDR3 sequences listed, roughly 18% were seen once. Sequencing input: blood, either unsorted or a sorted T cell fraction (not recorded which). The origin of the receptors is a male donor with ankylosing spondylitis.

This clonotype was detected a few times. The genes are TRBV11-1 and TRBJ1-2; D perhaps matches TRBD1 (5 bases). The CDR3 is 18 amino acids. Trimming removed 1 base from V and 0 bases from J, with 18 bases in between. Looked up from germline, CDR1 is SGHAT and CDR2 is FQDESV (reference sequence). The CDR3 sequence is CASSLVVVLGAANYGYTF. CDR3 DNA sequence: TGTGCCAGCAGCTTAGTTGTAGTACTTGGGGCTGCTAACTATGGCTACACCTTC. Full variable domain (remainder filled in from reference TRBV11-1 and TRBJ1-2): EAEVAQSPRYKITEKSQAVAFWCDPISGHATLYWYRQILGQGPELLVQFQDESVVDDSQLPKDRFSAERLKGVDSTLKIQPAELGDSAMYLCASSLVVVLGAANYGYTFGSGTRLTVV.

V gene TRBV7-9 combines with J gene TRBJ1-2; 7 nucleotides line up with TRBD1. The V gene end was trimmed by 5 bases and the J gene end by 8 bases; junction bases not matched to a gene: 17. Germline values: CDR1 SEHNR, CDR2 FQNEAQ (reference sequence). The CDR3 is 16 amino acids. The CDR3 here is CASSKGDRAPSWGYTF. DNA for the CDR3: TGTGCCAGCAGCAAAGGGGACAGAGCCCCGTCATGGGGCTACACCTTC.

The V and J genes are TRBV7-3 and TRBJ2-2; 10 bases fit TRBD1. Trimming at V came to 4 bases and at J to 7 bases, leaving 9 bases not matched to a gene. The CDR3 runs to 16 residues. From germline, CDR1 is SGHTA and CDR2 FQGTGA. CDR3 in amino acids: CASSYTGDRGDGELFF. For the CDR3, the DNA is TGTGCCAGCAGCTATACCGGGGACAGGGGAGACGGGGAGCTGTTTTTT.

This rearrangement joins TRBV7-3 to TRBJ2-1, with 8 positions matching TRBD2. This CDR3 comprises 15 residues. The junction had 3 bases not matched to a gene; V was cut back by 0 bases and J by 5 bases. The germline V gene encodes CDR1 SGHTA and CDR2 FQGTGA. This CDR3 reads CASSLTSGANNEQFF. The CDR3 DNA follows: TGTGCCAGCAGCTTAACTAGCGGGGCAAACAATGAGCAGTTCTTC.

The chain carries TRBV12-3 or TRBV12-4 and TRBJ2-1; the match to TRBD2 covers 7 bases. J gave up 0 bases and V 6 bases, and 5 bases lay outside the gene matches. The CDR3 is 15 amino acids. This chain's CDR3 is CASSFGGTSYNEQFF. DNA of the CDR3: TGTGCCAGCAGCTTCGGGGGGACCTCCTACAATGAGCAGTTCTTC.

CDR3 loop: CASSMGPEGQYF. The DNA for the CDR3 is TGCGCCAGCAGCATGGGTCCGGAGGGGCAGTACTTC. This rearrangement joins TRBV5-1 to TRBJ2-7; weak D call: TRBD2 (6 bases). Trimming stripped 4 bases from V and 9 bases from J, with 14 bases between. Germline V lookup: CDR1 SGHRS, CDR2 YFSETQ. CDR3 size: 12 residues.

This clonotype was seen at least ten times. V and J are TRBV12-3 or TRBV12-4 and TRBJ2-2; 12 bases map to TRBD2. CDR3 length equals 16 residues. The V and J ends lost 4 bases and 4 bases, in that order; junction bases with no gene match: 4. This CDR3 reads CASSSGLAGPTGELFF. CDR3 DNA sequence: TGTGCCAGCAGTTCGGGACTAGCGGGCCCCACCGGGGAGCTGTTTTTT.

The table lists this clonotype with many counts. This chain uses TRBV10-3 with TRBJ1-1; possibly TRBD1 for D (6 bases). Per germline, CDR1 ENHRY and CDR2 SYGVKD. The germline V and J ends were trimmed by 6 bases and 4 bases, with 12 bases remaining between them. The CDR3 sequence is 13 residues long. Here the CDR3 reads CAIRKQGATEAFF. The CDR3 DNA reads as TGTGCCATCAGGAAACAGGGAGCCACTGAAGCTTTCTTT.